Listed below are T cell receptor beta chains from one sample, sequenced in a study of response to subunit inactivated influenza vaccine. TCRdb re-analysed the RT-PCR reads in MiXCR, keeping a single row per CDR3 protein. The table shows approximately 520,000 distinct CDR3 sequences, with 16% occurring only once. The material was CD4+ T cells sorted from PBMCs, obtained less than 30 months after vaccination. The receptors shown here come from a man in his fifties or sixties who received an inactivated influenza vaccine. Both conserved end residues are part of each CDR3. Fields, in order: D gene, V gene, clone size, J gene, CDR3 length, CDR3 protein, CDR3 DNA. The D gene is left open where the match is weak. Clone size is given for some rows only: seen once, a few or many times, or a class if the clone is expanded.

d_gene: TRBD1
v_gene: TRBV10-3
abundance: few
j_gene: TRBJ1-4
len: 15
CDR3aa: CAISESGTVVEKLFF
CDR3nt: TGTGCCATCAGTGAGTCCGGGACAGTGGTTGAAAAACTGTTTTTT

d_gene: NA
v_gene: TRBV5-1
abundance: few
j_gene: TRBJ2-5
len: 15
CDR3aa: CASSSYLDSRETQYF
CDR3nt: TGCGCCAGCAGCTCCTATCTAGACAGCCGGGAGACCCAGTACTTC

d_gene: NA
v_gene: TRBV11-2
abundance: NA
j_gene: TRBJ2-7
len: 14
CDR3aa: CASSLAPDTYEQYF
CDR3nt: TGTGCCAGCAGCTTAGCCCCCGACACTTACGAGCAGTACTTC

d_gene: NA
v_gene: TRBV11-3
abundance: NA
j_gene: TRBJ2-3
len: 15
CDR3aa: CASSFPTDPFDTQYF
CDR3nt: TGTGCCAGCAGCTTCCCGACAGATCCCTTTGATACGCAGTATTTT

d_gene: NA
v_gene: TRBV19
abundance: many
j_gene: TRBJ2-2
len: 11
CDR3aa: CASSTLSELFF
CDR3nt: TGTGCCAGTAGTACCCTATCCGAGCTGTTTTTT

d_gene: NA
v_gene: TRBV7-7
abundance: NA
j_gene: TRBJ2-5
len: 14
CDR3aa: CASSEGPGQETQYF
CDR3nt: TGTGCCAGCAGCGAGGGACCCGGACAAGAGACCCAGTACTTC

d_gene: TRBD2
v_gene: TRBV29-1
abundance: many
j_gene: TRBJ2-1
len: 13
CDR3aa: CSVGTSYYNEQFF
CDR3nt: TGCAGCGTTGGGACTAGCTACTACAATGAGCAGTTCTTC

d_gene: NA
v_gene: TRBV29-1
abundance: few
j_gene: TRBJ2-6
len: 13
CDR3aa: CSVLRAGANVLTF
CDR3nt: TGCAGCGTTCTGAGGGCTGGGGCCAACGTCCTGACTTTC

d_gene: NA
v_gene: TRBV6-2/TRBV6-3
abundance: NA
j_gene: TRBJ1-1
len: 16
CDR3aa: CASSYSEGRVNTEAFF
CDR3nt: TGTGCCAGCAGTTACTCGGAGGGCAGGGTGAACACTGAAGCTTTCTTT

d_gene: TRBD1
v_gene: TRBV15
abundance: once
j_gene: TRBJ2-2
len: 16
CDR3aa: CATSRRGQGILRELFF
CDR3nt: TGTGCCACCAGCAGGCGGGGACAGGGCATACTCCGGGAGCTGTTTTTT

d_gene: TRBD2
v_gene: TRBV20-1
abundance: NA
j_gene: TRBJ2-1
len: 14
CDR3aa: CSAQREGNPNEHFF
CDR3nt: TGCAGCGCCCAGCGGGAGGGAAACCCAAATGAGCATTTCTTC

d_gene: NA
v_gene: TRBV27
abundance: few
j_gene: TRBJ2-6
len: 15
CDR3aa: CASRLRGSGANVLTF
CDR3nt: TGTGCCAGCAGGCTCAGGGGTTCGGGGGCCAACGTCCTGACTTTC

d_gene: TRBD1
v_gene: TRBV19
abundance: NA
j_gene: TRBJ1-5
len: 15
CDR3aa: CASIGTDYSNQPQHF
CDR3nt: TGTGCCAGTATCGGGACAGATTATAGCAATCAGCCCCAGCATTTT

d_gene: TRBD1
v_gene: TRBV12-3/TRBV12-4
abundance: few
j_gene: TRBJ1-4
len: 15
CDR3aa: CASRRGTGSNEKLFF
CDR3nt: TGTGCCAGCAGACGTGGGACAGGGAGTAATGAAAAACTGTTTTTT

d_gene: TRBD2
v_gene: TRBV20-1
abundance: few
j_gene: TRBJ2-4
len: 13
CDR3aa: CSAGTAGGNIQYF
CDR3nt: TGCAGTGCCGGGACCGCGGGAGGGAACATTCAGTACTTC

d_gene: NA
v_gene: TRBV3-1
abundance: NA
j_gene: TRBJ1-5
len: 13
CDR3aa: CASSPVVGGSQHF
CDR3nt: TGTGCCAGCAGCCCAGTCGTAGGGGGTAGCCAGCATTTT

d_gene: NA
v_gene: TRBV30
abundance: many
j_gene: TRBJ2-5
len: 13
CDR3aa: CAWSVGVGETQYF
CDR3nt: TGTGCCTGGAGTGTCGGAGTAGGAGAGACCCAGTACTTC

d_gene: TRBD1
v_gene: TRBV28
abundance: few
j_gene: TRBJ2-5
len: 16
CDR3aa: CASTRRGTGERETQYF
CDR3nt: TGTGCCAGCACCCGAAGAGGGACAGGGGAAAGGGAGACCCAGTACTTC

d_gene: TRBD2
v_gene: TRBV20-1
abundance: NA
j_gene: TRBJ2-1
len: 15
CDR3aa: CSAPPGTRSVNEQFF
CDR3nt: TGCAGTGCTCCGCCCGGGACTAGGAGCGTCAATGAGCAGTTCTTC

d_gene: NA
v_gene: TRBV4-3
abundance: NA
j_gene: TRBJ2-1
len: 13
CDR3aa: CASSQDPLTEQFF
CDR3nt: TGCGCCAGCAGCCAAGATCCCTTGACTGAGCAGTTCTTC

d_gene: NA
v_gene: TRBV20-1
abundance: NA
j_gene: TRBJ1-2
len: 14
CDR3aa: CSARDQSGDYGYTF
CDR3nt: TGCAGTGCTAGAGATCAATCGGGGGACTATGGCTACACCTTC

d_gene: NA
v_gene: TRBV12-3/TRBV12-4
abundance: few
j_gene: TRBJ2-2
len: 15
CDR3aa: CASSLQGLNTGELFF
CDR3nt: TGTGCCAGCAGTTTGCAGGGATTGAACACCGGGGAGCTGTTTTTT

d_gene: NA
v_gene: TRBV28
abundance: NA
j_gene: TRBJ2-3
len: 16
CDR3aa: CASSLSGSGSTDTQYF
CDR3nt: TGTGCCAGCAGTTTGTCGGGCAGTGGCAGCACAGATACGCAGTATTTT

d_gene: TRBD1
v_gene: TRBV10-3
abundance: many
j_gene: TRBJ1-6
len: 15
CDR3aa: CAISESRQGDSPLHF
CDR3nt: TGTGCCATCAGTGAGTCAAGACAGGGCGATTCACCCCTCCACTTT

d_gene: TRBD1
v_gene: TRBV9
abundance: NA
j_gene: TRBJ2-5
len: 15
CDR3aa: CASSGDSHSQETQYF
CDR3nt: TGTGCCAGCAGCGGGGACAGCCATAGCCAAGAGACCCAGTACTTC

d_gene: TRBD2
v_gene: TRBV20-1
abundance: NA
j_gene: TRBJ2-3
len: 14
CDR3aa: CSAGFSGRTDTQYF
CDR3nt: TGCAGTGCTGGGTTTAGCGGGAGGACAGATACGCAGTATTTT

d_gene: NA
v_gene: TRBV3-1
abundance: NA
j_gene: TRBJ1-1
len: 13
CDR3aa: CASSQGGTPEAFF
CDR3nt: TGTGCCAGCAGCCAAGGCGGGACACCTGAAGCTTTCTTT

d_gene: NA
v_gene: TRBV5-1
abundance: NA
j_gene: TRBJ2-5
len: 14
CDR3aa: CASSLAVGKETQYF
CDR3nt: TGCGCCAGCAGCTTGGCGGTGGGAAAAGAGACCCAGTACTTC

d_gene: NA
v_gene: TRBV12-3/TRBV12-4
abundance: few
j_gene: TRBJ2-2
len: 16
CDR3aa: CASSFGLLANTGELFF
CDR3nt: TGTGCCAGCAGTTTCGGACTACTCGCGAACACCGGGGAGCTGTTTTTT

d_gene: NA
v_gene: TRBV7-2
abundance: NA
j_gene: TRBJ2-1
len: 14
CDR3aa: CASSPGPAGNEQFF
CDR3nt: TGTGCCAGCAGCCCGGGACCAGCAGGCAATGAGCAGTTCTTC

d_gene: TRBD1
v_gene: TRBV12-3/TRBV12-4
abundance: few
j_gene: TRBJ2-1
len: 15
CDR3aa: CASSRDRGQYNEQFF
CDR3nt: TGTGCCAGCAGCCGAGACAGGGGGCAATACAATGAGCAGTTCTTC

d_gene: NA
v_gene: TRBV10-3
abundance: NA
j_gene: TRBJ1-4
len: 16
CDR3aa: CAISESRTATNEKLFF
CDR3nt: TGTGCCATCAGTGAGTCTAGGACCGCAACTAATGAAAAACTGTTTTTT

d_gene: NA
v_gene: TRBV12-3/TRBV12-4
abundance: few
j_gene: TRBJ2-2
len: 18
CDR3aa: CASSLISLLRTQTGELFF
CDR3nt: TGTGCCAGCAGTTTAATTTCTTTATTAAGGACTCAGACCGGGGAGCTGTTTTTT

d_gene: NA
v_gene: TRBV7-2
abundance: NA
j_gene: TRBJ1-5
len: 14
CDR3aa: CASSLMGGNQPQHF
CDR3nt: TGTGCCAGCAGCTTAATGGGGGGCAATCAGCCCCAGCATTTT

d_gene: TRBD2
v_gene: TRBV20-1
abundance: many
j_gene: TRBJ2-3
len: 16
CDR3aa: CSARDLAGGPADTQYF
CDR3nt: TGCAGTGCTAGAGATCTAGCGGGGGGGCCCGCAGATACGCAGTATTTT

d_gene: TRBD1
v_gene: TRBV20-1
abundance: NA
j_gene: TRBJ1-5
len: 13
CDR3aa: CSARGDSHQPQHF
CDR3nt: TGCAGTGCTAGGGGGGACAGTCATCAGCCCCAGCATTTT